Sequencing of this T cell receptor (beta chain) was carried out in a study of Ad26.COV2.S vaccination and SARS-CoV-2 variants. The wider study: Ad26.COV2.S given intramuscularly, once or twice 56 days apart.

Sample treatment: some 20 received Ad26.COV2.S at low or high dose, single or two shots; about 5 received placebo; per-sample allocation not given. Material that was analyzed had been drawn on day 63 after the first vaccine or placebo injection. Germline lookup yields CDR1 KGHSH and CDR2 LQKENI. V lost 2 bases and J lost 3; bases outside the gene matches: 3. The CDR3 spans 16 residues. Sequencing was performed with immunoSEQ multiplex PCR; in TCRdb, only in-frame clones are kept and a portion is missing. The data hold 440,000 or so clones, with about nine tenths observed a single time. The source of this sequence is a person between 18 and 65 years old who received the Ad26.COV2.S COVID-19 vaccine or a placebo. The chain is built from TRBV18 and TRBJ2-2; 10 nucleotides agree with TRBD1. This material consisted of peripheral blood, taken in a trial of Ad26.COV2.S vaccine versus placebo. CDR3 in amino acids: CASSPRQGADTGELFF. In nucleotides, the CDR3 is TGTGCCAGCTCACCAAGACAGGGGGCCGACACCGGGGAGCTGTTTTTT.